This is a list of T cell receptor beta chains from one sample in a study of T cells in Graves' hyperthyroidism and ophthalmopathy. MiXCR was run by TCRdb on the multiplex PCR reads, yielding one entry per CDR3 protein. The sample lists roughly 840,000 distinct CDR3 sequences, roughly 40% seen once, with 8% to 9% in the top ten. Source material: blood. Source of these receptors: a man between 18 and 35 years old with Graves' hyperthyroidism. Each CDR3 is given with its conserved first and last residue. Each record gives: V gene, clone size, J gene, D gene, CDR3 protein, CDR3 DNA. D genes are given only for firm matches. Expanded clones are given a class, and other clones once, few, many or no size at all.

TRBV7-2	many	TRBJ1-2	NA	CASSLDGGVFYGYTF	TGTGCCAGCAGCTTGGACGGTGGGGTTTTCTATGGCTACACCTTC
TRBV4-1	few	TRBJ2-7	NA	CASSHTRGYEQYF	TGCGCCAGCAGCCACACACGGGGTTACGAGCAGTACTTC
TRBV29-1	NA	TRBJ1-5	NA	CSVDHTGEPQHF	TGCAGCGTTGACCACACCGGGGAGCCCCAGCATTTT
TRBV5-8	NA	TRBJ2-7	NA	CASSLFEYEQYF	TGTGCCAGCAGCTTGTTCGAGTACGAGCAGTACTTC
TRBV20-1	NA	TRBJ2-2	NA	CSAREQVNTGELFF	TGCAGTGCTAGAGAACAGGTCAACACCGGGGAGCTGTTTTTT
TRBV30	NA	TRBJ2-7	NA	CAWSVQGRGEQYF	TGTGCCTGGAGTGTACAGGGTAGAGGGGAGCAGTACTTC
TRBV2	NA	TRBJ1-2	TRBD1	CASPEGRDRTIYGYTF	TGTGCCAGCCCCGAGGGAAGGGACAGAACCATCTATGGCTACACCTTC
TRBV15	many	TRBJ2-2	TRBD1	CATSSPGGPTGELFF	TGTGCCACCAGCAGCCCAGGGGGTCCCACCGGGGAGCTGTTTTTT
TRBV10-3	many	TRBJ2-7	TRBD2	CAISEQAGAVNEQYF	TGTGCCATCAGTGAGCAAGCGGGAGCGGTCAACGAGCAGTACTTC
TRBV7-2	many	TRBJ2-2	NA	CASSFYRSTGELFF	TGTGCCAGCAGCTTTTACAGATCCACCGGGGAGCTGTTTTTT
TRBV7-2	NA	TRBJ1-3	NA	CASSLGARGFSGNTIYF	TGTGCCAGCAGCTTAGGGGCGCGGGGTTTCTCTGGAAACACCATATATTTT
TRBV5-1	NA	TRBJ2-7	TRBD1	CASSLGDRGSYEQYF	TGCGCCAGCAGCTTGGGCGACAGGGGTTCCTACGAGCAGTACTTC
TRBV13	NA	TRBJ2-5	TRBD2	CASSSGTSGPQETQYF	TGTGCCAGCAGCTCCGGGACTAGCGGGCCCCAAGAGACCCAGTACTTC
TRBV7-2	NA	TRBJ2-2	NA	CASSSVAGRELFF	TGTGCCAGCAGCTCAGTCGCGGGACGCGAGCTGTTTTTT
TRBV7-2	NA	TRBJ1-2	NA	CASSLGLGRGYGYTF	TGTGCCAGCAGCTTAGGGTTGGGCAGAGGGTATGGCTACACCTTC
TRBV15	NA	TRBJ1-5	TRBD1	CATSSQGAGQPQHF	TGTGCCACCAGCAGTCAGGGGGCGGGTCAGCCCCAGCATTTT
TRBV5-8	NA	TRBJ2-5	TRBD2	CASSLRAGQETQYF	TGTGCCAGCAGTTTGAGAGCGGGACAAGAGACCCAGTACTTC
TRBV7-2	few	TRBJ2-3	NA	CASSLGTRDTQYF	TGTGCCAGCAGCTTAGGGACGCGGGATACGCAGTATTTT
TRBV7-9	NA	TRBJ2-2	NA	CASTPLAATNTGELFF	TGTGCCAGCACCCCCCTCGCGGCCACGAACACCGGGGAGCTGTTTTTT
TRBV29-1	many	TRBJ1-3	NA	CSVVRDIGNTIYF	TGCAGCGTTGTCCGGGACATTGGAAACACCATATATTTT
TRBV2	few	TRBJ1-5	NA	CASRDSQGIGVSQPQHF	TGTGCCAGCCGAGATTCGCAGGGAATTGGCGTGAGTCAGCCCCAGCATTTT
TRBV12-3/TRBV12-4	many	TRBJ1-6	TRBD1	CASSSGQYNSPLHF	TGTGCCAGCAGTTCGGGACAGTATAATTCACCCCTCCACTTT
TRBV15	many	TRBJ1-1	TRBD1	CATSREGQGNTEAFF	TGTGCCACCAGCAGAGAAGGACAGGGAAACACTGAAGCTTTCTTT
TRBV7-2	once	TRBJ1-2	TRBD1	CASSGLGTGYGYTF	TGTGCCAGCAGCGGCCTCGGGACAGGGTATGGCTACACCTTC
TRBV7-2	NA	TRBJ1-5	NA	CASSPSLPQHF	TGTGCCAGCAGCCCCTCTTTACCCCAGCATTTT
TRBV20-1	NA	TRBJ2-5	NA	CSASSPAPPETQYF	TGCAGTGCCAGCAGCCCTGCACCCCCGGAGACCCAGTACTTC
TRBV7-9	few	TRBJ1-1	TRBD1	CASSQGTGGYAAFF	TGTGCCAGCAGCCAGGGGACAGGGGGCTACGCAGCTTTCTTT
TRBV9	NA	TRBJ2-5	TRBD2	CASSVPRLAGETQYF	TGTGCCAGCAGCGTACCCCGACTAGCGGGGGAGACCCAGTACTTC
TRBV7-2	NA	TRBJ2-5	TRBD2	CASSPWGLAGLRVETQYF	TGTGCCAGCAGCCCCTGGGGACTAGCGGGACTCAGGGTAGAGACCCAGTACTTC